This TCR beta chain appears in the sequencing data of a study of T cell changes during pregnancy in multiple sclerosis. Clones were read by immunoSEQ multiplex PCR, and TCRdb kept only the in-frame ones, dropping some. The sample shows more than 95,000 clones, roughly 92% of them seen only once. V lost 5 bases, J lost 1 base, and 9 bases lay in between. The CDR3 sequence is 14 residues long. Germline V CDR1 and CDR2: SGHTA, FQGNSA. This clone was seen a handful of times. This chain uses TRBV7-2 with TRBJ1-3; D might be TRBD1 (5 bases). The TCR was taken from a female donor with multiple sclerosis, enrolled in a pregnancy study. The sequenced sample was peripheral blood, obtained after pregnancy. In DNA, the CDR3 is TGTGCCAGCAGCCCGGGACTTTCTGGAAACACCATATATTTT. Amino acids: CASSPGLSGNTIYF.